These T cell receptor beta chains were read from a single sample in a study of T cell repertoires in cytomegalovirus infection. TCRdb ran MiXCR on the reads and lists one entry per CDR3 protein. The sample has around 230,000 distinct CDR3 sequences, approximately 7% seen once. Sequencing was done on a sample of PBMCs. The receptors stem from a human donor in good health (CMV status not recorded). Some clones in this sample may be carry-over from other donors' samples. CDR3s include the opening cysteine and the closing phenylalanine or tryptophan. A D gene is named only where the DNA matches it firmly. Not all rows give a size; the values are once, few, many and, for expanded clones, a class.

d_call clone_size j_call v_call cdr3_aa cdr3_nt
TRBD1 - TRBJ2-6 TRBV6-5 CASRMTGGDVLTF TGTGCCAGCAGGATGACAGGGGGCGACGTCCTGACTTTC
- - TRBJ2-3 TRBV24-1 CATSDPGRSTDTQYF TGTGCCACCAGTGATCCCGGACGTTCGACAGATACGCAGTATTTT
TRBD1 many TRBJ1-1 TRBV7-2 CASSQGGGGYSEAFF TGTGCCAGCAGCCAGGGGGGGGGGGGTTACTCTGAAGCTTTCTTT
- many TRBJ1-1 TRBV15 CATSREGFMNTEAFF TGTGCCACCAGCAGAGAGGGGTTTATGAACACTGAAGCTTTCTTT
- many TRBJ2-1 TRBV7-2 CASSILQGSEQFF TGTGCCAGCAGCATCCTCCAAGGTAGTGAGCAGTTCTTC
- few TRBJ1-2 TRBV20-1 CSAPPVYGYTF TGCAGTGCCCCTCCTGTGTATGGCTACACCTTC
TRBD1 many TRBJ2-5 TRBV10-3 CAISRDRGLQETQYF TGTGCCATCAGTCGGGACAGGGGGCTCCAAGAGACCCAGTACTTC
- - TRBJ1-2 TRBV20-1 CSARDPSTGYTF TGCAGTGCTAGAGATCCGTCGACTGGCTACACCTTC
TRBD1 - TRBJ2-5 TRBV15 CATSREGQGFKETQYF TGTGCCACCAGCAGGGAGGGACAGGGGTTCAAGGAGACCCAGTACTTC
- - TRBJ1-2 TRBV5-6 CASSTDMDYGYTF TGTGCCAGCAGCACTGACATGGACTATGGCTACACCTTC
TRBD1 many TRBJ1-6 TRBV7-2 CASSYNRGSSYNSPLHF TGTGCCAGCAGCTACAACAGGGGGAGCTCCTATAATTCACCCCTCCACTTT
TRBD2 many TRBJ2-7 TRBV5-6 CASSFYGGDRYEQYF TGTGCCAGCAGCTTTTACGGGGGGGATCGCTACGAGCAGTACTTC
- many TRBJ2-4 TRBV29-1 CSVEEGQGRGIQYF TGCAGCGTTGAAGAAGGTCAGGGAAGGGGCATTCAGTACTTC
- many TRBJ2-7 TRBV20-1 CSASNSYEQYF TGCAGTGCTAGTAACTCCTACGAGCAGTACTTC
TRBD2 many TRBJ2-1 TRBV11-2 CASSLGLAAYNEQFF TGTGCCAGCAGCTTAGGACTAGCGGCCTACAATGAGCAGTTCTTC
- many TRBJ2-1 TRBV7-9 CASSFTRRSYNEQFF TGTGCCAGCAGCTTTACTAGGCGCTCCTACAATGAGCAGTTCTTC
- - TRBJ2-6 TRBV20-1 CSARETFSGANVLTF TGCAGTGCTAGAGAGACCTTCTCTGGGGCCAACGTCCTGACTTTC
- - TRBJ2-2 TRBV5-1 CASSLAVADNTGELFF TGCGCCAGCAGCTTGGCCGTAGCAGATAACACCGGGGAGCTGTTTTTT
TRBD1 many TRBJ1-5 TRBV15 CATSRDSTGRQPQHF TGTGCCACCAGCAGAGATTCGACAGGGAGGCAGCCCCAGCATTTT
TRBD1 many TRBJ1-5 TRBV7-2 CASSLVPTGTNQPQHF TGTGCCAGCAGCTTAGTTCCGACAGGGACCAATCAGCCCCAGCATTTT
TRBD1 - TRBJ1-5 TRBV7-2 CASSPRQGGDGSNQPQHF TGTGCCAGCAGCCCAAGACAGGGAGGGGACGGAAGCAATCAGCCCCAGCATTTT
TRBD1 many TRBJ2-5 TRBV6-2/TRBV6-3 CASSYRRGQGIAETQYF TGTGCCAGCAGTTACCGTCGCGGACAGGGGATTGCAGAGACCCAGTACTTC
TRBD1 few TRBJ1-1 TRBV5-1 CASSTDRTPLGTEAFF TGCGCCAGCAGCACGGACAGGACCCCCTTGGGCACTGAAGCTTTCTTT
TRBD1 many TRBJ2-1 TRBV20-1 CSAPRDRGGYEQFF TGCAGTGCTCCCCGGGACAGGGGAGGTTATGAGCAGTTCTTC
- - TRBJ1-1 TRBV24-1 CATSGYGGEAFF TGTGCCACCAGTGGGTACGGTGGTGAAGCTTTCTTT
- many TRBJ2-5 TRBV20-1 CSATPGGPQETQYF TGCAGTGCCACGCCTGGAGGGCCACAAGAGACCCAGTACTTC
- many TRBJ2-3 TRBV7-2 CASSPQGTSVLDTQYF TGTGCCAGCAGCCCCCAGGGGACTTCCGTATTGGATACGCAGTATTTT
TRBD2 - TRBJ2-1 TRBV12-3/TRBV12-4 CASSSRGVAGGREQFF TGTGCCAGCAGTTCAAGAGGGGTAGCGGGGGGGCGTGAGCAGTTCTTC
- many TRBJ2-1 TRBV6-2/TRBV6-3 CASSWRGDNEQFF TGTGCCAGCTCCTGGCGGGGTGACAATGAGCAGTTCTTC